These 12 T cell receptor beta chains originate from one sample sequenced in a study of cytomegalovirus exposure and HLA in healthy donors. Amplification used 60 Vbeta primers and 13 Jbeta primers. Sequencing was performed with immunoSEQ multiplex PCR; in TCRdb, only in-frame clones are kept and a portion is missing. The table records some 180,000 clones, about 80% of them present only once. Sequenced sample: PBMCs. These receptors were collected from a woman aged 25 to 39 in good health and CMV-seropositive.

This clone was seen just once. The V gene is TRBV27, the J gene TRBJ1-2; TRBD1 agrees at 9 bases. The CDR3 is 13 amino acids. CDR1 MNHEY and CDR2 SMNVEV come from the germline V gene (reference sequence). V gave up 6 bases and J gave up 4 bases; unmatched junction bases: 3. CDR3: CASSNRGPYGYTF. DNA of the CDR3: TGTGCCAGCAGCAACAGGGGGCCCTATGGCTACACCTTC.

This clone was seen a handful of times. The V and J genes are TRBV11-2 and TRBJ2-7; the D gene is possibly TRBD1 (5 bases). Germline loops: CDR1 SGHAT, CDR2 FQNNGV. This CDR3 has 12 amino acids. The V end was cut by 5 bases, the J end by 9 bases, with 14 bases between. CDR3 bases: TGTGCCAGCAGCCCAGACAGTATCGGGCAGTACTTC. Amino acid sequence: CASSPDSIGQYF.

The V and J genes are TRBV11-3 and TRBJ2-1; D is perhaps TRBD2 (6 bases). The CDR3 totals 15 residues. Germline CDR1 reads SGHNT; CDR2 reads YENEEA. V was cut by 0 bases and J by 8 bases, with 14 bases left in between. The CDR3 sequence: CASSLDPGDGDEQFF. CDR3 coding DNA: TGTGCCAGCAGCTTAGATCCGGGGGACGGCGATGAGCAGTTCTTC.

The CDR3 region has the DNA TGTGCCACCCTATCGCAGGGGTCTGGAAACACCATATATTTT. Translating gives CATLSQGSGNTIYF. The J gene is TRBJ1-3, the V gene TRBV25-1; maybe TRBD1 (6 bases). This CDR3 is built from 14 residues. The V and J ends lost 10 bases and 1 base respectively, with 14 bases between them. In germline, CDR1 is MGHDK, CDR2 SYGVNS.

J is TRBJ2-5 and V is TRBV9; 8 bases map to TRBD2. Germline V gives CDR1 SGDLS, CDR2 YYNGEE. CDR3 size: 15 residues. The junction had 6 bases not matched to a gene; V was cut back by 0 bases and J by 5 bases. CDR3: CASSVGAGARETQYF. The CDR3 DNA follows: TGTGCCAGCAGCGTAGGAGCGGGGGCCAGGGAGACCCAGTACTTC.

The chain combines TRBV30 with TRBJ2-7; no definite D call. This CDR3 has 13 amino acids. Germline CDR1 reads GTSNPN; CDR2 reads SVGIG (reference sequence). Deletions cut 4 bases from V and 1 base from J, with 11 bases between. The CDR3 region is CAWTYANSYEQYF. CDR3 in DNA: TGTGCCTGGACCTACGCAAATTCCTACGAGCAGTACTTC.

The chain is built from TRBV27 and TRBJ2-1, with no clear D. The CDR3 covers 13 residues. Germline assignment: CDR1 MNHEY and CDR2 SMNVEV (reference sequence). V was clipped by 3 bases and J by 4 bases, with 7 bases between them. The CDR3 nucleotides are TGTGCCAGCAGTTTGCGGAAGTACAATGAGCAGTTCTTC. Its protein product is CASSLRKYNEQFF.

CDR3 sequence (DNA): TGTGCCAGCGGCCCTCAGAACAACTACGAGCAGTACTTC. This gives the protein CASGPQNNYEQYF. The chain links TRBV27 to TRBJ2-7; D is uncertain. The CDR3 extends over 13 amino acids. Per germline, CDR1 MNHEY and CDR2 SMNVEV (reference sequence). V lost 8 bases to trimming and J lost 3 bases, with 14 bases between them.

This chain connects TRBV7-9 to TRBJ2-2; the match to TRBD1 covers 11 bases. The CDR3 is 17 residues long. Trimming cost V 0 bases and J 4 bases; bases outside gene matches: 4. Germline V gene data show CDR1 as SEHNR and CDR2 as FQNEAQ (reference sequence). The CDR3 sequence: CASSLARGTGGTGELFF. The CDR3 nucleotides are TGTGCCAGCAGCTTAGCGCGGGGGACAGGGGGCACCGGGGAGCTGTTTTTT.

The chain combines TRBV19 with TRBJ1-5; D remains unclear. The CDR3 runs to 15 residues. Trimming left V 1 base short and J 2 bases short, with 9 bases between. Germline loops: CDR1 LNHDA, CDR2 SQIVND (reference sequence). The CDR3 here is CASSIGRPGNQPQHF. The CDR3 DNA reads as TGTGCCAGTAGTATAGGCAGGCCTGGCAATCAGCCCCAGCATTTT. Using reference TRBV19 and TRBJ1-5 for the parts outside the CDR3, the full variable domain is DGGITQSPKYLFRKEGQNVTLSCEQNLNHDAMYWYRQDPGQGLRLIYYSQIVNDFQKGDIAEGYSVSREKKESFPLTVTSAQKNPTAFYLCASSIGRPGNQPQHFGDGTRLSIL.

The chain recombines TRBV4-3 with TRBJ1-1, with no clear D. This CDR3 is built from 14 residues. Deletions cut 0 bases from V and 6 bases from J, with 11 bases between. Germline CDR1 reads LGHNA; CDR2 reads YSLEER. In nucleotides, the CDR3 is TGCGCCAGCAGCCAAGATCGAGGTATTTCTGAAGCTTTCTTT. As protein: CASSQDRGISEAFF.

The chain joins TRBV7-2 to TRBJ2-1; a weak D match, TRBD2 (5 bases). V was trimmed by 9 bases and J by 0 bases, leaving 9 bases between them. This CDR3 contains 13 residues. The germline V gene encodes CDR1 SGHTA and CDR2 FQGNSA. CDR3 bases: TGTGCCAGTCGTCTAGCCTCCTACAATGAGCAGTTCTTC. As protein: CASRLASYNEQFF.